Sequencing of this TCR beta chain was carried out in a study of T cells expressing NK-cell markers. In the study overall: The TCR beta repertoires were obtained from sorted CD3+CD56+NKG2C+, CD3+CD56+NKG2C- and CD3+CD56-NKG2C+ T cells. Study-level findings and limits: Whether expanded NKG2C+ T cell clones were HCMV-specific remained unclear. For several donors, the dominant NKG2C+ clonotypes made up roughly 1.0-7.5% of their CD8+ T cells.

Beta-chain TCR cDNA was generated via 5'RACE template switching with UMIs. TCRdb re-called the 5' RACE reads and shows each CDR3 protein once, DNA omitted. The sample spans some 140,000 distinct CDR3 sequences; the ten largest clones claim 37%. Germline CDR1 SNHLY, CDR2 FYNNEI. The CDR3 length is 15 residues. For this clonotype: Its target is unknown.

This TCR came from a woman aged 45 to 65 in good health. The chain joins TRBV2 to TRBJ2-5; TCRdb indicates TRBD1, and absent DNA this call remains unverified. Specimen: blood T cells: a sorted CD56 or NKG2C T cell subset, CD4+ or CD8+ T cells, or bulk PBMC T cells (not recorded which). The CDR3 region is CASRGGAGRLETQYF.